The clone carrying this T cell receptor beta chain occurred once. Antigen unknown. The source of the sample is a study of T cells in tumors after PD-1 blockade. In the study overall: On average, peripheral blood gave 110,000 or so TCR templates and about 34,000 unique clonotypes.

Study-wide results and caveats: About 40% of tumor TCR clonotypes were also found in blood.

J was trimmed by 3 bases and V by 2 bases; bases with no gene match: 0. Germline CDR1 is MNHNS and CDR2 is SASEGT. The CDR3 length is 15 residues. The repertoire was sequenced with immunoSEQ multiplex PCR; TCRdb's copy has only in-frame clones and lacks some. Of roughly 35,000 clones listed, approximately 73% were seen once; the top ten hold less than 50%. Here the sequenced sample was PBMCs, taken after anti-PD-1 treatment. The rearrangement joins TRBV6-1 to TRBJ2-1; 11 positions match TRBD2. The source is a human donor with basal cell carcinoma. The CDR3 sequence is CASSELAGGYNEQFF. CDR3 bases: TGTGCCAGCAGTGAACTAGCGGGGGGCTACAATGAGCAGTTCTTC.